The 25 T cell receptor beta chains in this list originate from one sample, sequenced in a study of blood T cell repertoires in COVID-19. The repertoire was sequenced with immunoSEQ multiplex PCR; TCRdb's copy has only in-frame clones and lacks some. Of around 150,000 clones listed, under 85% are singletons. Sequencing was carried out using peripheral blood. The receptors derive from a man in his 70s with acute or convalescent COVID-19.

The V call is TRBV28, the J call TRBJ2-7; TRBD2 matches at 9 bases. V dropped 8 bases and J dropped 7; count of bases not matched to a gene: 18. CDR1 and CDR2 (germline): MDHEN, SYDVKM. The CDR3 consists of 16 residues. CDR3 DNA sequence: TGTGCCAGCTGGTCCCCCCGCGGGGCGGGAGGGCAGGAGCAGTACTTC. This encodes CASWSPRGAGGQEQYF.

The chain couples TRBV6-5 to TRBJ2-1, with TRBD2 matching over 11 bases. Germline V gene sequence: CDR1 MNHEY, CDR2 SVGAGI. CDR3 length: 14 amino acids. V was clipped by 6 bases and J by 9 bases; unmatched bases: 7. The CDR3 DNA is TGTGCCAGCAGCCCACTAGCGGGAGAGGGTGAGCAGTTCTTC. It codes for CASSPLAGEGEQFF.

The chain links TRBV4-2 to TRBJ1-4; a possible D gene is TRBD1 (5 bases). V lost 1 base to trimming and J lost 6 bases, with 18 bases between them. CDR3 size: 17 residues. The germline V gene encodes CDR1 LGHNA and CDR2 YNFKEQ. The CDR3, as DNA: TGTGCCAGCAGCCAAGGTGACAGCATGTCCCCGGATGAAAAACTGTTTTTT. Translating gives CASSQGDSMSPDEKLFF.

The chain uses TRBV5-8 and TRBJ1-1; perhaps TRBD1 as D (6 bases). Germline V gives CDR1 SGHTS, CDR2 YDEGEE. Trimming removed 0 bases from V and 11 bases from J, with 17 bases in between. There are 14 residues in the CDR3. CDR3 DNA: TGTGCCAGCAGCTTGGACACAGGGACTAGAGGGGCTTTCTTT. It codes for CASSLDTGTRGAFF.

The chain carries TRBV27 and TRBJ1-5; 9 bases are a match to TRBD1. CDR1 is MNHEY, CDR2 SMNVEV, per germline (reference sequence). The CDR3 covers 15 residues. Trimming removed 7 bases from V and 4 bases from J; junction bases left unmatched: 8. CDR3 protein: CASKQGQGGNQPQHF. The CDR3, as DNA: TGTGCCAGCAAGCAGGGACAGGGAGGAAATCAGCCCCAGCATTTT.

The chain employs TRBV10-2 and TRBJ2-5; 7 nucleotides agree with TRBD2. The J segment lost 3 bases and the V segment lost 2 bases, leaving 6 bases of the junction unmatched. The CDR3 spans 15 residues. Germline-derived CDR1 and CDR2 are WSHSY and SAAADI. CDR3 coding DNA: TGCGCCAGCAGTGAGCTAGGGACTACGAAAGAGACCCAGTACTTC. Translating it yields CASSELGTTKETQYF.

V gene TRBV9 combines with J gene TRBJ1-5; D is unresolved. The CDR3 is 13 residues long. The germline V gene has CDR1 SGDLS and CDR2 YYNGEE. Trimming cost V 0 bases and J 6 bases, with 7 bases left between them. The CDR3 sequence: CASSVDSGQPQHF. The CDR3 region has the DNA TGTGCCAGCAGCGTAGATTCGGGTCAGCCCCAGCATTTT.

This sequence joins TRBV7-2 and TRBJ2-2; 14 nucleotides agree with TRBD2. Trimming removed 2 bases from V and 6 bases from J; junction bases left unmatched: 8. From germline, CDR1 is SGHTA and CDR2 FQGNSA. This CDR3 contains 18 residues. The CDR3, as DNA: TGTGCCAGCAGCTTATCAAGACTAGCGGGAGGGCCCTCCGGGGAGCTGTTTTTT. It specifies CASSLSRLAGGPSGELFF.

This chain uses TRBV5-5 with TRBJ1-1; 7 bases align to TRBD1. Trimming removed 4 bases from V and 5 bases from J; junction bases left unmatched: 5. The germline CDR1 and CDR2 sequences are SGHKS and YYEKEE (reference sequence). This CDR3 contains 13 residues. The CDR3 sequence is CASSTTGATEAFF. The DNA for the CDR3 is TGTGCCAGCAGCACCACAGGGGCGACTGAAGCTTTCTTT.

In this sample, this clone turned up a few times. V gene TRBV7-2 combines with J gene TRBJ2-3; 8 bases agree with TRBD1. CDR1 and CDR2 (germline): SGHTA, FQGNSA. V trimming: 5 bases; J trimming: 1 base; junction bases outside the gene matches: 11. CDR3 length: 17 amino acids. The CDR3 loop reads CASSQSSTGVGTDTQYF. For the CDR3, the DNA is TGTGCCAGCAGCCAATCGTCGACAGGGGTGGGCACAGATACGCAGTATTTT.

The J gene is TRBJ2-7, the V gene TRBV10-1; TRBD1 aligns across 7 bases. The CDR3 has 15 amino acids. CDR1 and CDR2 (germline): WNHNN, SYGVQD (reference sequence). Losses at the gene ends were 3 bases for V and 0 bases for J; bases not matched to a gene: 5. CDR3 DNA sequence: TGCGCCAGCAGTGAAGGGGACAGTGTCTCCTACGAGCAGTACTTC. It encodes CASSEGDSVSYEQYF.

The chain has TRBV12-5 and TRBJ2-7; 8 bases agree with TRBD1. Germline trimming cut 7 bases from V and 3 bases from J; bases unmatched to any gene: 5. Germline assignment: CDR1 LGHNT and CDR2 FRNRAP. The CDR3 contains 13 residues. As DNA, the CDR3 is TGTGCTAGTGACGACAGGGGTAGCTACGAGCAGTACTTC. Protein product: CASDDRGSYEQYF. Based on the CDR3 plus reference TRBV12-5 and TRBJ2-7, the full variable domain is DARVTQTPRHKVTEMGQEVTMRCQPILGHNTVFWYRQTMMQGLELLAYFRNRAPLDDSGMPKDRFSAEMPDATLATLKIQPSEPRDSAVYFCASDDRGSYEQYFGPGTRLTVT.

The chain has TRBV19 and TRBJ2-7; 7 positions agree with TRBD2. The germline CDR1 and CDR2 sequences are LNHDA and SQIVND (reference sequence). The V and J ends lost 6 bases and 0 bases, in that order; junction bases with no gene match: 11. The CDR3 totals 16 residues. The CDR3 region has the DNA TGTGCCAGTAGCCGGTCAGGGAGGGGTGGCTCCTACGAGCAGTACTTC. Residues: CASSRSGRGGSYEQYF.

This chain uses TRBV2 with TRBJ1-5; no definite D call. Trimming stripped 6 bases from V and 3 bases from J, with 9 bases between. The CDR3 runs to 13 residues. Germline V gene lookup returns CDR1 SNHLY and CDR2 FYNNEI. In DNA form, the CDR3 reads TGTGCCAGCAGGGGCGGGATCAATCAGCCCCAGCATTTT. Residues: CASRGGINQPQHF.

CDR3 protein: CASSLSGVTGELFF. The CDR3 coding sequence is TGTGCCAGCAGCTTATCAGGGGTCACCGGGGAGCTGTTTTTT. The chain links TRBV5-6 to TRBJ2-2; perhaps TRBD1 as D (6 bases). Germline loops: CDR1 SGHDT, CDR2 YYEEEE. The CDR3 contains 14 residues. V lost 2 bases and J lost 4, with 9 bases in between.

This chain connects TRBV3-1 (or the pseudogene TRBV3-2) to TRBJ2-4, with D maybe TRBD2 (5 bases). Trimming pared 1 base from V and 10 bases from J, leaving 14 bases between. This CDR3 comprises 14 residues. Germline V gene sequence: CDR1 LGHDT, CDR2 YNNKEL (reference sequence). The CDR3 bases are TGTGCCAGCAGCCAAGGCGTCGCTCCGGGGATTCAGTACTTC. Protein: CASSQGVAPGIQYF.

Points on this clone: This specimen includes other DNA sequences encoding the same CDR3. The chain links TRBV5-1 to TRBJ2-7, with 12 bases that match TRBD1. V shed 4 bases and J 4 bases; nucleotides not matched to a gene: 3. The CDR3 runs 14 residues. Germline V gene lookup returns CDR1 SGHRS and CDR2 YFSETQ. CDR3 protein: CASSPGQGAYEQYF. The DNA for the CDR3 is TGCGCCAGCAGCCCGGGACAGGGGGCATACGAGCAGTACTTC.

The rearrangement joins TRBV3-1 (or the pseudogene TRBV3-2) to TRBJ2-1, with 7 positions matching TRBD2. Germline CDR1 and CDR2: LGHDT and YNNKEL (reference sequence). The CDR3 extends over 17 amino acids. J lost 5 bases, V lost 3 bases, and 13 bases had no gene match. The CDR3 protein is CASSHPRGGRENNEQFF. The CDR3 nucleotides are TGTGCCAGCAGCCACCCCCGGGGCGGGCGGGAGAACAATGAGCAGTTCTTC.

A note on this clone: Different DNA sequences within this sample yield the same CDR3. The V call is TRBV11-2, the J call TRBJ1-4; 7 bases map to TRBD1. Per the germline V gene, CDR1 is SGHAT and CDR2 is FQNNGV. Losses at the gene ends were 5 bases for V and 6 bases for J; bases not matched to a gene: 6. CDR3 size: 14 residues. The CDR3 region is CASSPGQGDEKLFF. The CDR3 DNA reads TGTGCCAGCAGCCCCGGTCAGGGGGATGAAAAACTGTTTTTT.

CDR3 nucleotide sequence: TGTGCCAGCAGTGTCCGGGACTACAATCAGCCCCAGCATTTT. It yields the protein CASSVRDYNQPQHF. The V call is TRBV2, the J call TRBJ1-5; D possibly corresponds to TRBD1 (5 bases). V lost 4 bases and J 3 bases, leaving 10 bases between the germline ends. The germline V gene has CDR1 SNHLY and CDR2 FYNNEI. The CDR3 consists of 14 residues.

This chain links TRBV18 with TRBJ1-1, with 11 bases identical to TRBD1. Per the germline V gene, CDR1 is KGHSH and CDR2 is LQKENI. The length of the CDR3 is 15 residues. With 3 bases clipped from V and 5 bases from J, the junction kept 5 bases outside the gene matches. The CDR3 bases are TGTGCCAGCTCACCGTTGGACAGGGGGCGGACTGAAGCTTTCTTT. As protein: CASSPLDRGRTEAFF.

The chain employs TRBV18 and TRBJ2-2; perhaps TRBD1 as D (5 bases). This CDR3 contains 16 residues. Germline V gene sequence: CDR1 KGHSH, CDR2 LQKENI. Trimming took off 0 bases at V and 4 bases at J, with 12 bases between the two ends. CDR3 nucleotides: TGTGCCAGCTCACCACCAACAGGCGGTTTCACCGGGGAGCTGTTTTTT. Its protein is CASSPPTGGFTGELFF. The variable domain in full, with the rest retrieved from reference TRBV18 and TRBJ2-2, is NAGVMQNPRHLVRRRGQEARLRCSPMKGHSHVYWYRQLPEEGLKFMVYLQKENIIDESGMPKERFSAEFPKEGPSILRIQQVVRGDSAAYFCASSPPTGGFTGELFFGEGSRLTVL.

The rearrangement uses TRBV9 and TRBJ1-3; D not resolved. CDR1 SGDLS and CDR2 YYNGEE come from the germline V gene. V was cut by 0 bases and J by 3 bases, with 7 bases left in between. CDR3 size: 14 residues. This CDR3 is CASSVGHGGNTIYF. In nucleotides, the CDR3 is TGTGCCAGCAGCGTAGGTCACGGTGGAAACACCATATATTTT.

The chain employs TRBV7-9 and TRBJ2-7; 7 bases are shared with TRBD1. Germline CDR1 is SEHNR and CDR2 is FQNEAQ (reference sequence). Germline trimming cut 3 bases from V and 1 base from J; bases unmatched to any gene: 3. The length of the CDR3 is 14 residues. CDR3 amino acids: CASSFGQASYEQYF. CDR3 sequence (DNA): TGTGCCAGCAGCTTCGGACAGGCGTCCTACGAGCAGTACTTC.

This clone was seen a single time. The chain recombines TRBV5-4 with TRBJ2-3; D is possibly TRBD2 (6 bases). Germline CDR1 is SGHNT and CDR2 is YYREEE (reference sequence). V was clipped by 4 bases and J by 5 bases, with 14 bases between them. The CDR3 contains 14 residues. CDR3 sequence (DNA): TGTGCCAGCAGCGCAGCGGGCCCTGTAGATACGCAGTATTTT. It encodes CASSAAGPVDTQYF. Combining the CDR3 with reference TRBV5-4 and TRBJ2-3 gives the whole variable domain ETGVTQSPTHLIKTRGQQVTLRCSSQSGHNTVSWYQQALGQGPQFIFQYYREEENGRGNFPPRFSGLQFPNYSSELNVNALELDDSALYLCASSAAGPVDTQYFGPGTRLTVL.